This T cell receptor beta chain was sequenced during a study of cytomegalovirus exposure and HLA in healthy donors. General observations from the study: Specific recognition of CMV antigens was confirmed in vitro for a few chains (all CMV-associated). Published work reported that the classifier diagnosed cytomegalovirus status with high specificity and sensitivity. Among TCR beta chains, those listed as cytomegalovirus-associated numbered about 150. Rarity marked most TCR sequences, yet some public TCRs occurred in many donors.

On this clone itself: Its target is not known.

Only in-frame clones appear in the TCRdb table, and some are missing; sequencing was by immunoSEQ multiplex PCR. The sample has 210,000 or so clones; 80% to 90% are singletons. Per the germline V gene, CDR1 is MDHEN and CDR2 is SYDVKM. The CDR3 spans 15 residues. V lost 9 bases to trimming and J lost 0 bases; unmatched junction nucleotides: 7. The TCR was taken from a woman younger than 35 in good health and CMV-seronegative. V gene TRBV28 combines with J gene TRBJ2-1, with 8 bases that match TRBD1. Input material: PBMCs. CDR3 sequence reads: CASQGDRGSYNEQFF. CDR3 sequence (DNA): TGTGCCAGTCAGGGTGACAGGGGCTCCTACAATGAGCAGTTCTTC.